These 28 T cell receptor beta chains share one sample of origin, sequenced in a study of T cell repertoires in cytomegalovirus infection. TCRdb reprocessed the reads via MiXCR and lists one record per CDR3 protein. This sample has 200,000 to 300,000 distinct CDR3 sequences; roughly 10% occur once, and the top ten carry approximately 16%. Specimen: PBMCs. Receptors originate from a human donor in good health (CMV status not recorded). Some clones in this sample may be carry-over from other donors' samples.

The table lists this clonotype with many counts. The chain uses TRBV7-2 and TRBJ1-1, with D possibly being TRBD1 (6 bases). Germline assignment: CDR1 SGHTA and CDR2 FQGNSA. The ends were cut back, 3 bases at V and 1 base at J, with 9 bases in the middle. The CDR3 length is 14 residues. Written as DNA, the CDR3 is TGTGCCAGCAGCTTTAAGGGGGGGAACACTGAAGCTTTCTTT. Its translation: CASSFKGGNTEAFF.

This clonotype was found a few times. This chain joins TRBV12-3 or TRBV12-4 and TRBJ1-1; the D is unclear. This CDR3 is 14 amino acids long. The V gene lost 6 bases and the J gene lost 4 bases, with 15 bases spanning the gap. CDR3: CASRGQTLVTEAFF. As DNA, the CDR3 is TGTGCCAGCAGGGGCCAGACCTTGGTCACTGAAGCTTTCTTT.

This clonotype was counted ten times or more. This chain connects TRBV14 to TRBJ2-7, with TRBD1 identical over 8 bases. V lost 4 bases, J lost 6 bases, and 8 bases stayed unmatched. The CDR3 contains 14 residues. The germline CDR1 and CDR2 sequences are SGHDN and FVKESK. CDR3 bases: TGTGCCAGCAGCCCTCTTTCAGGGGGCTTCGAGCAGTACTTC. It specifies CASSPLSGGFEQYF.

This clonotype was seen at least ten times. This rearrangement joins TRBV7-8 to TRBJ1-1; weak D call: TRBD1 (5 bases). The V and J ends lost 3 bases and 0 bases respectively, with 8 bases between them. This CDR3 is built from 14 residues. Per the germline V gene, CDR1 is SGHVS and CDR2 is FQNEAQ. This CDR3 reads CASSLGVLNTEAFF. The CDR3 DNA reads as TGTGCCAGCAGCTTGGGGGTACTGAACACTGAAGCTTTCTTT.

This clonotype was observed a handful of times. The genes are TRBV12-3 or TRBV12-4 and TRBJ1-2, with TRBD1 identical over 8 bases. This CDR3 spans 14 amino acids. J gave up 8 bases and V 2 bases, and 7 bases lay outside the gene matches. This CDR3 reads CASSLIQGAEGYTF. CDR3 DNA: TGTGCCAGCAGTTTAATCCAGGGGGCTGAGGGCTACACCTTC.

This clonotype occurred many times. V and J are TRBV7-2 and TRBJ1-2, with no clear D. V was cut by 5 bases and J by 4 bases, with 17 bases left in between. This CDR3 contains 15 residues. Per germline, CDR1 SGHTA and CDR2 FQGNSA. CDR3 amino acids: CASSPSNPAGYGYTF. The CDR3 DNA reads as TGTGCCAGCAGCCCCTCTAATCCTGCAGGCTATGGCTACACCTTC.

This clonotype has just a few counts. The rearrangement joins TRBV9 to TRBJ2-1, with TRBD1 matching 10 bases. There are 16 residues in the CDR3. V lost 2 bases, J lost 0 bases, and 2 bases stayed unmatched. Germline V gene data show CDR1 as SGDLS and CDR2 as YYNGEE. CDR3 amino acids: CASSVGQGSSYNEQFF. For the CDR3, the DNA is TGTGCCAGCAGCGTGGGACAGGGGAGCTCCTACAATGAGCAGTTCTTC.

This clonotype has a count of ten or more. At one end, the junction sequence differs from germline, possibly due to a read error. The chain uses TRBV12-3 or TRBV12-4 and TRBJ2-7; the D is unclear. CDR3 size: 14 residues. CDR3 sequence: CASSQDINRYGQYF. Here the CDR3 DNA reads TGTGCCAGCAGCCAAGATATCAACCGTTACGGGCAGTACTTC.

This clonotype was detected many times. The chain carries TRBV7-2 and TRBJ1-2; TRBD1 matches 9 bases. J lost 9 bases, V lost 4 bases, and 9 bases had no gene match. Germline values: CDR1 SGHTA, CDR2 FQGNSA. The CDR3 is made up of 14 amino acids. The CDR3 region is CASSYSPGQGSYTF. In DNA form, the CDR3 reads TGTGCCAGCAGCTACTCCCCGGGACAGGGTAGCTACACCTTC. The whole variable domain, remainder taken from reference TRBV7-2 and TRBJ1-2, is GAGVSQSPSNKVTEKGKDVELRCDPISGHTALYWYRQSLGQGLEFLIYFQGNSAPDKSGLPSDRFSAERTGGSVSTLTIQRTQQEDSAVYLCASSYSPGQGSYTFGSGTRLTVV.

The chain combines TRBV20-1 with TRBJ2-5, with 11 bases identical to TRBD2. CDR1 is DFQATT and CDR2 is SNEGSKA in the germline V gene (reference sequence). The CDR3 runs 16 residues. V was clipped by 5 bases and J by 3 bases; unmatched bases: 11. The CDR3 DNA is TGCAGTGCTCCTGACTCTAGCGGGGGGCACGAAGAGACCCAGTACTTC. This sequence encodes CSAPDSSGGHEETQYF.

This clonotype was recorded at least ten times. V gene TRBV7-2 combines with J gene TRBJ1-1, with D unresolved. This CDR3 spans 15 amino acids. V was shortened by 0 bases and J by 1 base, with 9 bases between the two germline ends. Germline V gene sequence: CDR1 SGHTA, CDR2 FQGNSA. In DNA form, the CDR3 reads TGTGCCAGCAGCTTAGCGCGAATCTCGAACACTGAAGCTTTCTTT. The encoded protein is CASSLARISNTEAFF.

This clonotype was picked up a small number of times. V gene TRBV10-3 combines with J gene TRBJ1-2, with 10 positions matching TRBD1. Germline V CDR1 and CDR2: ENHRY, SYGVKD. Trimming removed 8 bases from V and 4 bases from J; junction bases left unmatched: 7. This CDR3 spans 14 amino acids. Here the CDR3 DNA reads TGTGCCATCCAACCGGGACAGGGGAGCTATGGCTACACCTTC. Translating it yields CAIQPGQGSYGYTF.

This clonotype was picked up many times. The V call is TRBV12-3 or TRBV12-4, the J call TRBJ2-1, with 16 nucleotides matching TRBD2. V shed 4 bases, J shed 7 bases, and the junction held 4 bases outside the gene matches. This CDR3 has 16 amino acids. The CDR3 spells CASSSGLAGGRNEQFF. The CDR3 nucleotides are TGTGCCAGCAGTTCGGGACTAGCGGGGGGGCGGAATGAGCAGTTCTTC.

This clonotype has only a few counts. The chain uses TRBV12-3 or TRBV12-4 and TRBJ2-6, with TRBD2 matching over 9 bases. The trim removed 5 bases at V and 0 bases at J, leaving 14 bases unmatched. The CDR3 loop spans 20 amino acids. CDR3 DNA: TGTGCCAGCAGTGGAGAGAGCGGACTAGCGCCAATCTCTGGGGCCAACGTCCTGACTTTC. This sequence encodes CASSGESGLAPISGANVLTF.

The chain uses TRBV5-6 and TRBJ2-7, with TRBD1 identical over 7 bases. Per the germline V gene, CDR1 is SGHDT and CDR2 is YYEEEE. CDR3 length equals 14 residues. V was clipped by 3 bases and J by 6 bases; unmatched bases: 9. As DNA, the CDR3 is TGTGCCAGCAGCTGGACAGGTTCCCTGAGCGAGCAGTACTTC. Translating gives CASSWTGSLSEQYF.

This clonotype was counted between two and nine times. This chain joins TRBV2 and TRBJ2-3, with TRBD2 matching over 7 bases. Germline CDR1 reads SNHLY; CDR2 reads FYNNEI. V was clipped by 2 bases and J by 2 bases; unmatched bases: 4. This CDR3 has 15 amino acids. The CDR3 region has the DNA TGTGCCAGCAGTGAAAGCGGGGTCTACACAGATACGCAGTATTTT. Translating it yields CASSESGVYTDTQYF.

This clonotype was seen only a few times. The V gene is TRBV2, the J gene TRBJ1-2; D might be TRBD1 (6 bases). The CDR3 totals 13 residues. The germline V gene encodes CDR1 SNHLY and CDR2 FYNNEI. Between the trimmed V and J ends, which lost 7 bases and 2 bases, there was a span of 11 bases. CDR3 bases: TGTGCCAGCACTTCGGACAGAAACTATGGCTACACCTTC. Protein product: CASTSDRNYGYTF.

This clonotype was picked up many times. The chain combines TRBV6-2 or TRBV6-3 with TRBJ1-1; 7 nucleotides match TRBD1. The ends lost 5 bases at V and 8 bases at J; junction bases unmatched: 8. This CDR3 is 13 amino acids long. The germline V gene encodes CDR1 MNHEY and CDR2 SVGEGT. The CDR3 region is CASSPRQGHEAFF. CDR3 nucleotides: TGTGCCAGCAGTCCCCGACAGGGACACGAAGCTTTCTTT.

This clonotype was picked up a small number of times. The rearrangement links TRBV7-8 to TRBJ2-5; 11 bases agree with TRBD2. Per germline, CDR1 SGHVS and CDR2 FQNEAQ. The CDR3 loop spans 17 amino acids. The J segment lost 7 bases and the V segment lost 1 base, leaving 11 bases of the junction unmatched. The CDR3 DNA reads as TGTGCCAGCAGCTTAGGGCTAGCGGGGGGACCCGAAAGGACCCAGTACTTC. It encodes CASSLGLAGGPERTQYF.

The table lists this clonotype with many counts. The chain recombines TRBV10-3 with TRBJ2-3, with a possible D match to TRBD2 (5 bases). V gave up 2 bases and J gave up 4 bases, with 13 bases separating them. The germline gives CDR1 ENHRY, CDR2 SYGVKD. CDR3 length: 15 amino acids. DNA of the CDR3: TGTGCCATCAGTGAGGTGGGAGAAGGTTCAGATACGCAGTATTTT. Amino acids: CAISEVGEGSDTQYF.

This clonotype was counted at least ten times. The gene calls are TRBV7-8 and TRBJ2-7; the match to TRBD2 covers 14 bases. The V gene's germline CDR1 is SGHVS and CDR2 FQNEAQ. This CDR3 is 16 amino acids long. V lost 3 bases and J lost 6; bases outside the gene matches: 7. CDR3 in amino acids: CASSFGWTSGRSEQYF. CDR3 sequence (DNA): TGTGCCAGCAGCTTTGGTTGGACTAGCGGGAGGAGCGAGCAGTACTTC. Drawing the rest from reference TRBV7-8 and TRBJ2-7, the complete variable domain is GAGVSQSPRYKVAKRGQDVALRCDPISGHVSLFWYQQALGQGPEFLTYFQNEAQLDKSGLPSDRFFAERPEGSVSTLKIQRTQQEDSAVYLCASSFGWTSGRSEQYFGPGTRLTVT.

The chain has TRBV29-1 and TRBJ2-5, with D unresolved. The CDR3 runs 10 residues. V lost 8 bases to trimming and J lost 6 bases, with 10 bases between them. Germline V gives CDR1 SQVTM, CDR2 ANQGSEA. The CDR3 loop reads CSSPQKTQYF. CDR3 nucleotides: TGCAGCTCCCCCCAGAAGACCCAGTACTTC.

The chain is built from TRBV18 and TRBJ2-1; 12 bases map to TRBD2. The CDR3 has 17 amino acids. J lost 6 bases, V lost 3 bases, and 9 bases had no gene match. The germline gives CDR1 KGHSH, CDR2 LQKENI. The CDR3 region is CASSPPIRTSGVNEQFF. For the CDR3, the DNA is TGTGCCAGCTCACCCCCAATCCGGACTAGCGGGGTCAATGAGCAGTTCTTC.

This clonotype was seen more than once but under ten times. The rearrangement links TRBV20-1 to TRBJ2-3, with D possibly matching TRBD2 (7 bases). V was shortened by 6 bases and J by 3 bases, with 19 bases between the two germline ends. In germline, CDR1 is DFQATT, CDR2 SNEGSKA (reference sequence). This CDR3 has 15 residues. DNA for the CDR3: TGCAGTGCCAATGACGGCGGGGGCCGGACAGATACGCAGTATTTT. It encodes CSANDGGGRTDTQYF.

This clonotype was seen many times. The V gene is TRBV7-3, the J gene TRBJ2-3, with no clear D. Per the germline V gene, CDR1 is SGHTA and CDR2 is FQGTGA. This CDR3 has 15 amino acids. Deletions cut 1 base from V and 0 bases from J, with 8 bases between. In DNA form, the CDR3 reads TGTGCCAGCAGCTTAAATGGGGTTAGCACAGATACGCAGTATTTT. It encodes CASSLNGVSTDTQYF.

The CDR3, as DNA: TGCGCCAGCAGCCGGGGTGCCGGGGAGCTGTTTTTT. Residues: CASSRGAGELFF. The V and J genes are TRBV4-3 and TRBJ2-2; D gene ambiguous. Trimming removed 4 bases at V and 6 bases at J, with 6 bases between. The germline gives CDR1 LGHNA, CDR2 YSLEER. The CDR3 loop spans 12 amino acids.

At least ten counts were recorded for this clonotype. The chain combines TRBV7-2 with TRBJ2-6; possibly TRBD1 for D (5 bases). The germline V gene has CDR1 SGHTA and CDR2 FQGNSA. V gave up 4 bases and J gave up 0 bases, with 13 bases separating them. The CDR3 runs 17 residues. The CDR3 nucleotides read TGTGCCAGCAGCTACAGGTTGGGTAGCTCTGGGGCCAACGTCCTGACTTTC. Amino acid sequence: CASSYRLGSSGANVLTF.

This clonotype was recorded many times. This chain uses TRBV6-2 or TRBV6-3 with TRBJ2-4; D unresolved. Trimming took off 6 bases at V and 3 bases at J, with 9 bases between the two ends. This CDR3 spans 13 amino acids. Germline V lookup: CDR1 MNHEY, CDR2 SVGEGT. CDR3 protein: CASRPYNKNIQYF. The CDR3 DNA sequence: TGTGCCAGCAGGCCTTACAACAAAAACATTCAGTACTTC.